This TCR beta chain was sequenced in a study of glioma-infiltrating T cells. Amplification of TCR alpha and beta CDR3 regions from RNA used iRepertoire nested multiplex PCR. For one-step reverse transcription and amplification, about 90-400 ng of tissue mRNA or PBMC total RNA was used. A single record per CDR3 protein comes from TCRdb applying MiXCR to the multiplex PCR reads. This sample has some 1,500 distinct CDR3 sequences, with 83% found just once. After removal of 0 bases from V and 9 bases from J, the junction contained 9 bases not matched to a gene. Germline CDR1 GTSNPN, CDR2 SVGIG (reference sequence). The length of the CDR3 is 14 residues. With respect to this clonotype: Its antigen remains unknown.

Study-wide results and caveats: Above-expected tissue-blood divergence occurred in all gliomas, most in low-grade ones.

Source material: glioma tissue, nonneoplastic brain tissue, or PBMCs (not recorded which). The V and J genes are TRBV30 and TRBJ1-1, with 8 bases aligning to TRBD1. This TCR was recovered from a human donor with low-grade glioma or glioblastoma, undergoing nonglioma brain surgery, or in good health (not recorded which). Some clones in this sample may be carry-over from other donors' samples. The CDR3 DNA follows: TGTGCCTGGAGTGTATGGTCAGGGGGCTTACAAGCTTTCTTT. This gives the protein CAWSVWSGGLQAFF.